One sample yielded the 32 T cell receptor beta chains listed below, sequenced in a study of T cell responses to AZD1222 COVID-19 vaccine. TCRdb keeps only in-frame clones here, not all; method: immunoSEQ multiplex PCR. The profile shows about 140,000 clones, around 90% of them singletons. Sample: peripheral blood, taken 28 days after the second AZD1222 dose. Source of these receptors: an adult who received the AZD1222 COVID-19 vaccine.

V is TRBV2 and J is TRBJ1-5; D unresolved. CDR3 length equals 14 residues. Trimming took off 5 bases at V and 2 bases at J, with 10 bases between the two ends. CDR1 SNHLY and CDR2 FYNNEI come from the germline V gene. This CDR3 reads CASSREHGNQPQHF. The DNA of the CDR3 is TGTGCCAGCAGTCGGGAGCACGGCAATCAGCCCCAGCATTTT.

The rearrangement joins TRBV12-5 to TRBJ1-1; perhaps TRBD1 as D (6 bases). Trimming stripped 6 bases from V and 0 bases from J, with 11 bases between. Germline CDR1 reads LGHNT; CDR2 reads FRNRAP. This CDR3 is built from 14 residues. The CDR3 DNA follows: TGTGCTAGTGGAAAAGGGGGTCTGAACACTGAAGCTTTCTTT. Amino acids: CASGKGGLNTEAFF. The variable domain in full, completed from reference TRBV12-5 and TRBJ1-1, reads DARVTQTPRHKVTEMGQEVTMRCQPILGHNTVFWYRQTMMQGLELLAYFRNRAPLDDSGMPKDRFSAEMPDATLATLKIQPSEPRDSAVYFCASGKGGLNTEAFFGQGTRLTVV.

This clone occurred a few times. This chain uses TRBV24-1 with TRBJ2-1; 9 bases fit TRBD1. This CDR3 is 15 amino acids long. Germline-derived CDR1 and CDR2 are KGHDR and SFDVKD. With 3 bases clipped from V and 6 bases from J, the junction kept 5 bases outside the gene matches. DNA of the CDR3: TGTGCCACCAGTGATAGGACAGGGGAGTCCAATGAGCAGTTCTTC. Translation gives CATSDRTGESNEQFF.

The chain is built from TRBV6-5 and TRBJ2-2; no firm D call. With 0 bases removed from V and 0 bases from J, the gap between germline ends came to 8 bases. From germline, CDR1 is MNHEY and CDR2 SVGAGI. This CDR3 comprises 16 residues. The CDR3 DNA follows: TGTGCCAGCAGTTACTCGAACAGAGCGAACACCGGGGAGCTGTTTTTT. It specifies CASSYSNRANTGELFF.

This chain joins TRBV3-1 (or the pseudogene TRBV3-2) and TRBJ2-3, with 12 bases fitting TRBD2. The CDR3 consists of 20 residues. V was pared by 1 base and J by 4 bases, with 15 bases of the junction left unmatched. Germline CDR1 LGHDT, CDR2 YNNKEL (reference sequence). The CDR3 coding sequence is TGTGCCAGCAGCCAAGCAGGGCTAGCGGGGGGGCGTAAGAGGTCAGATACGCAGTATTTT. Residues: CASSQAGLAGGRKRSDTQYF.

The V and J genes are TRBV27 and TRBJ2-1; TRBD2 agrees at 9 bases. The germline gives CDR1 MNHEY, CDR2 SMNVEV (reference sequence). V was pared by 4 bases and J by 0 bases, with 7 bases of the junction left unmatched. This CDR3 has 17 amino acids. The CDR3 region has the DNA TGTGCCAGCAGTTGGAGACTAGCGGCTTTCTCCTACAATGAGCAGTTCTTC. It is translated as CASSWRLAAFSYNEQFF.

Comment on this clone: This same CDR3 is encoded by further DNA sequences in the sample. The rearrangement joins TRBV12-3 or TRBV12-4 to TRBJ1-1; no definite D call. The CDR3 consists of 11 residues. V was trimmed by 7 bases and J by 2 bases, leaving 5 bases between them. The CDR3 nucleotides are TGTGCCAGCACCGTTAACACTGAAGCTTTCTTT. As protein: CASTVNTEAFF.

The chain is built from TRBV9 and TRBJ1-1, with D possibly matching TRBD1 (6 bases). This CDR3 region has 14 residues. Germline CDR1 is SGDLS and CDR2 is YYNGEE. Trimming stripped 0 bases from V and 4 bases from J, with 10 bases between. The DNA for the CDR3 is TGTGCCAGCAGCGTAGCAAGGGGGGGCACTGAAGCTTTCTTT. Its protein is CASSVARGGTEAFF. The full variable domain, its missing parts supplied by reference TRBV9 and TRBJ1-1, is DSGVTQTPKHLITATGQRVTLRCSPRSGDLSVYWYQQSLDQGLQFLIQYYNGEERAKGNILERFSAQQFPDLHSELNLSSLELGDSALYFCASSVARGGTEAFFGQGTRLTVV.

The V call is TRBV6-5, the J call TRBJ1-2; 8 bases map to TRBD1. J gave up 4 bases and V 6 bases, and 10 bases lay outside the gene matches. This CDR3 region has 15 residues. Germline values: CDR1 MNHEY, CDR2 SVGAGI. This CDR3 is CASSVTGTGSYGYTF. As DNA, the CDR3 is TGTGCCAGCAGCGTAACCGGGACAGGATCCTATGGCTACACCTTC.

The J gene is TRBJ2-4, the V gene TRBV6-1, with D possibly matching TRBD1 (6 bases). This CDR3 is built from 16 residues. Germline V gene lookup returns CDR1 MNHNS and CDR2 SASEGT. V dropped 4 bases and J dropped 2 bases, with 15 bases sitting between them. The CDR3: CASSALRDITKNIQYF. CDR3 nucleotide sequence: TGTGCCAGCAGTGCCCTCCGGGACATAACCAAAAACATTCAGTACTTC.

This chain connects TRBV3-1 (or the pseudogene TRBV3-2) to TRBJ1-2; D is ambiguous. This CDR3 spans 12 amino acids. The V end lost 1 base, the J end lost 7 bases, and 7 bases lay between the germline ends. CDR1 and CDR2 (germline): LGHDT, YNNKEL (reference sequence). The CDR3 DNA reads TGTGCCAGCAGCCAAGGCAGTGGTGGCTACACCTTC. Translating it yields CASSQGSGGYTF.

The V and J genes are TRBV5-1 and TRBJ1-2; 10 bases are a match to TRBD1. With V trimmed by 0 bases and J by 3 bases, 5 bases remained unmatched. There are 16 residues in the CDR3. Germline-derived CDR1 and CDR2 are SGHRS and YFSETQ. CDR3 region: CASSLGQGAPDYGYTF. The CDR3 DNA sequence: TGCGCCAGCAGCTTGGGACAGGGGGCTCCCGACTATGGCTACACCTTC.

The chain joins TRBV18 to TRBJ1-5, with D tentatively TRBD1 (5 bases). The V gene's germline CDR1 is KGHSH and CDR2 LQKENI. The CDR3 is made up of 14 amino acids. The germline V and J ends were trimmed by 2 bases and 5 bases, with 10 bases remaining between them. The CDR3 DNA is TGTGCCAGCTCACCAGCAACAGGTGATCAGCCCCAGCATTTT. Its translation is CASSPATGDQPQHF. The full variable domain, in which reference TRBV18 and TRBJ1-5 provide the parts outside the CDR3, is NAGVMQNPRHLVRRRGQEARLRCSPMKGHSHVYWYRQLPEEGLKFMVYLQKENIIDESGMPKERFSAEFPKEGPSILRIQQVVRGDSAAYFCASSPATGDQPQHFGDGTRLSIL.

The gene calls are TRBV6-1 and TRBJ2-7; 9 nucleotides align to TRBD1. Germline CDR1 MNHNS, CDR2 SASEGT. The V segment lost 1 base and the J segment 2 bases; nucleotides outside the gene matches: 6. CDR3 length equals 16 residues. The CDR3 region has the DNA TGTGCCAGCAGTGAAGGAGGAACAGGGGGCGCCTACGAGCAGTACTTC. Protein product: CASSEGGTGGAYEQYF.

The chain is built from TRBV4-1 and TRBJ2-7; no reliable D call. CDR3 length equals 16 residues. Per germline, CDR1 MGHRA and CDR2 YSYEKL. V was pared by 5 bases and J by 5 bases, with 22 bases between. The chain's CDR3 is CASSERGLVVVDEQYF. In nucleotides, the CDR3 is TGCGCCAGCAGCGAGCGCGGATTAGTTGTCGTCGACGAGCAGTACTTC.

This clone was seen a few times. This sample includes further DNA sequences coding for the same CDR3. This chain connects TRBV9 to TRBJ2-7; tentative D call: TRBD2 (6 bases). V lost 4 bases, J lost 6 bases, and 14 bases lay in between. The germline gives CDR1 SGDLS, CDR2 YYNGEE. The CDR3 length is 13 residues. As DNA, the CDR3 is TGTGCCAGCAGCCCAACTAGCCCAGGCGAGCAGTACTTC. Protein product: CASSPTSPGEQYF.

The sample holds a few counts of this clone. The chain uses TRBV10-1 and TRBJ2-3; 7 bases agree with TRBD1. J lost 2 bases, V lost 6 bases, and 5 bases had no gene match. Looked up from germline, CDR1 is WNHNN and CDR2 is SYGVQD (reference sequence). The CDR3 extends over 14 amino acids. CDR3 sequence (DNA): TGCGCCAGCAGCCGCAGGGGGTTCACAGATACGCAGTATTTT. The encoded protein is CASSRRGFTDTQYF.

The chain links TRBV25-1 to TRBJ2-5; D ambiguous. Germline CDR1 is MGHDK and CDR2 is SYGVNS. V was cut by 2 bases and J by 5 bases, with 0 bases left in between. The CDR3 runs to 10 residues. CDR3 residues: CASSEETQYF. The CDR3 coding sequence is TGTGCCAGCAGTGAAGAGACCCAGTACTTC.

This rearrangement joins TRBV6-6 to TRBJ1-1; D is unresolved. Germline V gives CDR1 MNHNY, CDR2 SVGAGI (reference sequence). CDR3 length equals 13 residues. V was trimmed by 5 bases and J by 0 bases, leaving 7 bases between them. CDR3 sequence (DNA): TGTGCCAGCAGTCCTCTCATGAACACTGAAGCTTTCTTT. Translation gives CASSPLMNTEAFF.

The chain is built from TRBV3-1 (or the pseudogene TRBV3-2) and TRBJ2-7; no firm D call. V gave up 2 bases and J gave up 5 bases, with 10 bases separating them. The length of the CDR3 is 13 residues. The germline CDR1 and CDR2 sequences are LGHDT and YNNKEL (reference sequence). The DNA for the CDR3 is TGTGCCAGCAGCCAAAGGGCAGGAAACGAGCAGTACTTC. Protein sequence: CASSQRAGNEQYF.

The chain carries TRBV18 and TRBJ1-4; the D gene is possibly TRBD1 (5 bases). Trimming stripped 3 bases from V and 8 bases from J, with 16 bases between. The CDR3 runs to 15 residues. Per the germline V gene, CDR1 is KGHSH and CDR2 is LQKENI. The CDR3, as DNA: TGTGCCAGCTCACCGGGTGGGGGATTGGCAGAAAAACTGTTTTTT. This gives the protein CASSPGGGLAEKLFF.

The chain employs TRBV5-1 and TRBJ1-1, with 9 bases lining up with TRBD1. Trimming took 3 bases from V and 0 from J; bases not matched to a gene: 6. CDR3 length equals 16 residues. Germline V gene data show CDR1 as SGHRS and CDR2 as YFSETQ. In DNA form, the CDR3 reads TGCGCCAGCAGCTGGGGGACAGGGCTCATGAACACTGAAGCTTTCTTT. Translated, it gives CASSWGTGLMNTEAFF. Full variable domain (outside the CDR3, taken from reference TRBV5-1 and TRBJ1-1): KAGVTQTPRYLIKTRGQQVTLSCSPISGHRSVSWYQQTPGQGLQFLFEYFSETQRNKGNFPGRFSGRQFSNSRSEMNVSTLELGDSALYLCASSWGTGLMNTEAFFGQGTRLTVV.

The chain recombines TRBV5-1 with TRBJ2-7; D call uncertain. Germline V gene data show CDR1 as SGHRS and CDR2 as YFSETQ. Trimming left V 0 bases short and J 1 base short, with 17 bases between. The CDR3 is made up of 17 amino acids. The CDR3 bases are TGCGCCAGCAGCTTGGGCAGAAGGAATGGTGTATCCTACGAGCAGTACTTC. Residues: CASSLGRRNGVSYEQYF.

The rearrangement uses TRBV15 and TRBJ2-3, with 7 bases lining up with TRBD2. Germline V lookup: CDR1 LNHNV, CDR2 YYDKDF (reference sequence). CDR3 length: 16 residues. With 0 bases clipped from V and 7 bases from J, the junction kept 10 bases outside the gene matches. The CDR3 is CATSRDEGGFPNTQYF. In DNA form, the CDR3 reads TGTGCCACCAGCAGAGATGAGGGAGGGTTCCCGAATACGCAGTATTTT.

The gene calls are TRBV7-9 and TRBJ1-4, with unresolved D. CDR1 is SEHNR and CDR2 is FQNEAQ in the germline V gene (reference sequence). The CDR3 sequence is 13 residues long. V was cut by 6 bases and J by 3 bases, with 8 bases left in between. The DNA of the CDR3 is TGTGCCAGCAGAAGGTCCCCTAATGAAAAACTGTTTTTT. It yields the protein CASRRSPNEKLFF. The whole variable domain, filled in from reference TRBV7-9 and TRBJ1-4, reads DTGVSQNPRHKITKRGQNVTFRCDPISEHNRLYWYRQTLGQGPEFLTYFQNEAQLEKSRLLSDRFSAERPKGSFSTLEIQRTEQGDSAMYLCASRRSPNEKLFFGSGTQLSVL.

The chain links TRBV4-2 to TRBJ1-2; weak D call: TRBD1 (5 bases). The V and J ends lost 0 bases and 2 bases respectively, with 13 bases between them. Germline assignment: CDR1 LGHNA and CDR2 YNFKEQ. The CDR3 spans 16 residues. The CDR3 sequence: CASSQDVGHRNYGYTF. In DNA, the CDR3 is TGTGCCAGCAGCCAAGACGTGGGGCACAGGAACTATGGCTACACCTTC.

This sequence joins TRBV9 and TRBJ1-4, with a tentative D call TRBD1 (5 bases). V gave up 1 base and J gave up 11 bases, with 15 bases separating them. The V gene's germline CDR1 is SGDLS and CDR2 YYNGEE. This CDR3 is built from 14 residues. DNA of the CDR3: TGTGCCAGCAGCGTATCGGCCAACGGGGGGAAACTGTTTTTT. It codes for CASSVSANGGKLFF. Full variable domain (remainder filled in from reference TRBV9 and TRBJ1-4): DSGVTQTPKHLITATGQRVTLRCSPRSGDLSVYWYQQSLDQGLQFLIQYYNGEERAKGNILERFSAQQFPDLHSELNLSSLELGDSALYFCASSVSANGGKLFFGSGTQLSVL.

V usage is TRBV2 and J usage is TRBJ1-1; possible D gene TRBD1, 5 bases. CDR3 size: 15 residues. Germline CDR1 is SNHLY and CDR2 is FYNNEI. The ends were cut back, 2 bases at V and 1 base at J, with 11 bases in the middle. CDR3 sequence: CASSEIGARNTEAFF. DNA of the CDR3: TGTGCCAGCAGTGAAATAGGGGCCAGGAACACTGAAGCTTTCTTT. Based on the CDR3 plus reference TRBV2 and TRBJ1-1, the full variable domain is EPEVTQTPSHQVTQMGQEVILRCVPISNHLYFYWYRQILGQKVEFLVSFYNNEISEKSEIFDDQFSVERPDGSNFTLKIRSTKLEDSAMYFCASSEIGARNTEAFFGQGTRLTVV.

The J gene is TRBJ1-1, the V gene TRBV2, with D possibly matching TRBD1 (5 bases). Per germline, CDR1 SNHLY and CDR2 FYNNEI. The CDR3 totals 14 residues. V lost 7 bases, J lost 0 bases, and 12 bases lay in between. The CDR3 protein is CASKPVGVNTEAFF. Here the CDR3 DNA reads TGTGCCAGCAAACCGGTAGGGGTGAACACTGAAGCTTTCTTT.

This chain links TRBV7-9 with TRBJ1-6; no definite D call. The CDR3 length is 14 residues. Germline-derived CDR1 and CDR2 are SEHNR and FQNEAQ (reference sequence). V was shortened by 3 bases and J by 10 bases, with 13 bases between the two germline ends. The CDR3 is CASSFGGRESPLHF. DNA for the CDR3: TGTGCCAGCAGCTTCGGTGGGAGGGAGTCACCCCTCCACTTT.

The table lists this clone with a few counts. The V call is TRBV7-3, the J call TRBJ2-2, with a tentative D call TRBD2 (5 bases). Germline CDR1 reads SGHTA; CDR2 reads FQGTGA. This CDR3 has 13 amino acids. The ends were cut back, 8 bases at V and 4 bases at J, with 11 bases in the middle. In nucleotides, the CDR3 is TGTGCCAGCGGCGGGCTTGGCACCGGGGAGCTGTTTTTT. Translated, it gives CASGGLGTGELFF.

The chain couples TRBV18 to TRBJ1-5; the D is unclear. The CDR3 consists of 15 residues. V shed 3 bases and J shed 4 bases, with 13 bases lying between them. The germline gives CDR1 KGHSH, CDR2 LQKENI. CDR3 nucleotide sequence: TGTGCCAGCTCACCTTTTAAACAGCCGAATCAGCCCCAGCATTTT. Translating it yields CASSPFKQPNQPQHF.